This record covers a single TCR beta chain. This clone was seen only once. Its antigen specificity is not known. No base-level quality is on record; no much larger clone is a single base apart. From a lookup of the germline V gene, CDR1 and CDR2 are MNHNS and SASEGT. Including cysteine and phenylalanine, the CDR3 has 18 amino acids. The only DNA kept is the CDR3, 54 bases in frame from the first base. V drops 0 bases and J drops 5 bases, leaving 17 bases in between. The immunoSEQ Assay, a bias-controlled multiplex PCR, was used to amplify TCRbeta CDR3 regions from genomic DNA. The study's own analysis went as follows. The number of nucleated cells in each sample was estimated by amplification of reference gene primers within the assay. To quantify the absolute abundance of each unique TCRbeta CDR3 rearrangement, sequence reads were collapsed and filtered. For each sample, productive Simpson clonality was calculated as the square root of Simpson's diversity index over productive rearrangements. Imported from immuneACCESS, the table was reduced by TCRdb to in-frame sequences with V and J called. These copies leave out some clones; in studies compared against another copy, an unresolved V gene accounts for under half, and the cause of the remainder is not known. The D gene and trimming were derived from the DNA, and the V and J assignments and clone size from that table. For this sample there are about 250,000 clones; roughly 84% appear just once. More than 1.5% of the sample belongs to the ten largest clones.

Samples from volunteer blood donors who had recovered from COVID-19 were contributed by a second Seattle source. The collaborating institutions used their own protocols to collect whole blood in K2EDTA tubes. For TCRbeta analysis, collaborator samples were shipped as frozen whole blood, as isolated PBMCs, or as DNA extracted from either sample type. This record comes from a study of blood T cell repertoires in COVID-19 (dated by TCRdb to 2020 to 2021). The study in broad terms: Collaborator samples came from the United States, Italy and Spain and covered acute and convalescent phases of COVID-19. The samples were drawn from the first 160 participants of the ongoing ImmuneRACE study and from over a thousand subjects provided by 6 global collaborators. Where available, HLA class I and class II types were taken from metadata supplied by the sample provider and were not determined by assay-based typing. The material from the prospective study consisted of cDNA or gDNA derived from T cells, B-cell-depleted T cells, or PBMCs. The repertoires were released in a freely available public database intended as a resource for research on the immune response to SARS-CoV-2. The sample metadata nearly always contained a de-identified subject ID, COVID-19 status, age in years and sex. Deeply sampled blood TCRbeta repertoires from subjects exposed to, actively infected with, or recovered from COVID-19 were included in the dataset.

Findings and caveats that apply to the study as a whole: The amount of clinical and demographic metadata varied by source and participant and was provided uncurated.

The receptor comes from a woman aged 40 to 49 who had recovered from COVID-19. The sequencing input was peripheral blood. The sequence joins TRBV6-1 to TRBJ1-6; matching of 6 bases hints at TRBD1 as the D gene. The bases read TGTGCCAGCAGTGAAGCGAAGGACAGAAAACAGAATAATTCACCCCTCCACTTT. The translation is CASSEAKDRKQNNSPLHF.